The 8 T cell receptor beta chains given below trace back to one sample, sequenced in a study of T cell responses to AZD1222 COVID-19 vaccine. This table comes from immunoSEQ multiplex PCR, and its TCRdb copy is limited to in-frame clones, with some not included. The sample lists around 200,000 clones, 90% to 95% occurring once. Material: peripheral blood, obtained 28 days after the second dose of the MenACWY control vaccine. The source of these receptors is an adult who received the MenACWY meningococcal vaccine as a control.

The chain is built from TRBV2 and TRBJ1-1; no firm D call. CDR3 length equals 13 residues. The V end lost 7 bases, the J end lost 1 base, and 10 bases lay between the germline ends. CDR1 SNHLY and CDR2 FYNNEI come from the germline V gene. The chain's CDR3 is CASNNLQNTEAFF. The DNA for the CDR3 is TGTGCCAGCAACAATCTGCAGAACACTGAAGCTTTCTTT. Full variable domain (remainder filled in from reference TRBV2 and TRBJ1-1): EPEVTQTPSHQVTQMGQEVILRCVPISNHLYFYWYRQILGQKVEFLVSFYNNEISEKSEIFDDQFSVERPDGSNFTLKIRSTKLEDSAMYFCASNNLQNTEAFFGQGTRLTVV.

The chain links TRBV14 to TRBJ2-2; D unresolved. V lost 2 bases to trimming and J lost 3 bases, with 10 bases between them. This CDR3 is built from 15 residues. In germline, CDR1 is SGHDN, CDR2 FVKESK. The CDR3 DNA follows: TGTGCCAGCAGCCAACGGTCACTGCACACCGGGGAGCTGTTTTTT. Encoded protein: CASSQRSLHTGELFF.

The V gene is TRBV9, the J gene TRBJ2-1; 10 bases are a match to TRBD2. CDR3 length: 15 amino acids. Per the germline V gene, CDR1 is SGDLS and CDR2 is YYNGEE. The V and J ends lost 6 bases and 10 bases, in that order; junction bases with no gene match: 13. This chain's CDR3 is CASTPASGGVGEQFF. CDR3 nucleotides: TGTGCCAGCACCCCCGCTAGCGGGGGCGTCGGGGAGCAGTTCTTC. Full variable domain (remainder filled in from reference TRBV9 and TRBJ2-1): DSGVTQTPKHLITATGQRVTLRCSPRSGDLSVYWYQQSLDQGLQFLIQYYNGEERAKGNILERFSAQQFPDLHSELNLSSLELGDSALYFCASTPASGGVGEQFFGPGTRLTVL.

J is TRBJ2-7 and V is TRBV5-1; TRBD1 aligns across 11 bases. Trimming cost V 3 bases and J 2 bases; bases outside gene matches: 4. This CDR3 has 15 amino acids. The germline CDR1 and CDR2 sequences are SGHRS and YFSETQ. The CDR3 nucleotides read TGCGCCAGCAGCTCGGTGGGACAGGGGGCCTACGAGCAGTACTTC. This gives the protein CASSSVGQGAYEQYF.

This chain links TRBV15 with TRBJ1-6, with 10 bases that match TRBD1. This CDR3 contains 13 residues. CDR1 and CDR2 from the germline V gene are LNHNV and YYDKDF (reference sequence). J was trimmed by 7 bases and V by 8 bases; bases with no gene match: 2. CDR3 in amino acids: CATSGQGNSPLHF. The CDR3 nucleotides read TGTGCCACCTCGGGACAGGGGAATTCACCCCTCCACTTT.

This clone was seen a single time. The rearrangement links TRBV15 to TRBJ2-3; 10 bases match TRBD2. CDR1 is LNHNV and CDR2 is YYDKDF in the germline V gene (reference sequence). V lost 5 bases, J lost 2 bases, and 10 bases stayed unmatched. CDR3 size: 17 residues. The DNA of the CDR3 is TGTGCCACCAGCCCGCGACTAGCGGGCATCTTCACAGATACGCAGTATTTT. Protein product: CATSPRLAGIFTDTQYF.

This sequence joins TRBV27 and TRBJ1-1; 9 bases match TRBD1. With V trimmed by 7 bases and J by 2 bases, 11 bases remained unmatched. CDR1 and CDR2 (germline): MNHEY, SMNVEV (reference sequence). This CDR3 region has 16 residues. The CDR3 DNA follows: TGTGCCAGCACCCTACGGGGGACAGGGACAAACACTGAAGCTTTCTTT. Translating it yields CASTLRGTGTNTEAFF.

The chain links TRBV25-1 to TRBJ1-2; D remains ambiguous. Trimming shortened V by 6 bases and J by 8 bases, and 16 bases separated the two germline ends. This CDR3 region has 13 residues. Per germline, CDR1 MGHDK and CDR2 SYGVNS. As DNA, the CDR3 is TGTGCCAGCAGCCCCGATCGGGGAAGAGGCTACACCTTC. Its protein is CASSPDRGRGYTF.